This TCR beta chain was captured by sequencing in a study of OX40 agonist ivuxolimab in advanced cancers. Overall study context: Earlier anti-PD-1, anti-PD-L1 or anti-CTLA-4 therapy was permitted; over 35% had received some. Partial responses were recorded for three patients, including one with hepatocellular carcinoma and two with cutaneous melanoma.

Patients were ruled out by autoimmune disease history or systemic immunosuppression. V gave up 8 bases and J gave up 3 bases, with 16 bases separating them. CDR3 length: 13 residues. Germline V CDR1 and CDR2: SQVTM, ANQGSEA. Repertoires were generated with immunoSEQ multiplex PCR, while TCRdb's copy carries only in-frame clones and drops some. The sample shows approximately 25,000 clones, around 86% of them seen only once. The chain combines TRBV29-1 with TRBJ1-1, with D perhaps TRBD1 (5 bases). The source is an adult with an advanced solid tumor such as melanoma, head and neck, liver or kidney cancer. The specimen was CD4+ or CD8+ T cells sorted from blood, collected in a trial of the OX40 agonist ivuxolimab. CDR3 protein: CSQGGGWDTEAFF. The CDR3 coding sequence is TGCAGCCAAGGCGGGGGGTGGGACACTGAAGCTTTCTTT.